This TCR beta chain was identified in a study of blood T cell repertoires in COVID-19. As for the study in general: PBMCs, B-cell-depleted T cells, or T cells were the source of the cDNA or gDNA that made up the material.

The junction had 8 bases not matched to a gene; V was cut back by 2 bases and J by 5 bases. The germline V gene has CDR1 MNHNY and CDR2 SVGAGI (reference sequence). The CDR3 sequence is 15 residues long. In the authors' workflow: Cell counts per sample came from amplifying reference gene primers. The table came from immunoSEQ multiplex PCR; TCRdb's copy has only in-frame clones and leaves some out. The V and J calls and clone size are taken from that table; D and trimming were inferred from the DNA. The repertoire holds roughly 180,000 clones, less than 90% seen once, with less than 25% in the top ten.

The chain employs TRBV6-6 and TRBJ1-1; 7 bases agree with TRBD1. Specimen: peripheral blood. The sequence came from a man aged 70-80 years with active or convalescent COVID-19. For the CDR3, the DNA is TGTGCCAGCAGTTACCCGGGACAGAGAGGAACTGAAGCTTTCTTT. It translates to CASSYPGQRGTEAFF.